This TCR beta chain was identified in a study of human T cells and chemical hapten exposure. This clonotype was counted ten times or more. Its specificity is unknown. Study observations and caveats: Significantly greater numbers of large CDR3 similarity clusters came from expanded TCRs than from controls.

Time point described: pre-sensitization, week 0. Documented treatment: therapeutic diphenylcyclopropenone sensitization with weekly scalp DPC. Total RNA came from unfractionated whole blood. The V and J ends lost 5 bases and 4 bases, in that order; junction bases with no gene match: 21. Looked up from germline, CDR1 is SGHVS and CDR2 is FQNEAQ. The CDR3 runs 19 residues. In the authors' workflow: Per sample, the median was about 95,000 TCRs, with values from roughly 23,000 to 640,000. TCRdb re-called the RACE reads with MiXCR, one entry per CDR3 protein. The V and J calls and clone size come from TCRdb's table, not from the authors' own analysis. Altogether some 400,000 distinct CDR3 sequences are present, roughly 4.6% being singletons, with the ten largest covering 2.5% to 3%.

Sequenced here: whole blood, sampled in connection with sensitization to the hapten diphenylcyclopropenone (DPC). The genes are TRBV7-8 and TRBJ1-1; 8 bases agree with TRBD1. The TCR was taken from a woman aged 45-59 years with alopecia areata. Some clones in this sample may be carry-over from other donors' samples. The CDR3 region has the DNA TGTGCCAGCAGCCCTAGATGGGGGCAGGGGGCGTCCGATGGCACTGAAGCTTTCTTT. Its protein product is CASSPRWGQGASDGTEAFF. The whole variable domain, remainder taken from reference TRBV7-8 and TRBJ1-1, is GAGVSQSPRYKVAKRGQDVALRCDPISGHVSLFWYQQALGQGPEFLTYFQNEAQLDKSGLPSDRFFAERPEGSVSTLKIQRTQQEDSAVYLCASSPRWGQGASDGTEAFFGQGTRLTVV.